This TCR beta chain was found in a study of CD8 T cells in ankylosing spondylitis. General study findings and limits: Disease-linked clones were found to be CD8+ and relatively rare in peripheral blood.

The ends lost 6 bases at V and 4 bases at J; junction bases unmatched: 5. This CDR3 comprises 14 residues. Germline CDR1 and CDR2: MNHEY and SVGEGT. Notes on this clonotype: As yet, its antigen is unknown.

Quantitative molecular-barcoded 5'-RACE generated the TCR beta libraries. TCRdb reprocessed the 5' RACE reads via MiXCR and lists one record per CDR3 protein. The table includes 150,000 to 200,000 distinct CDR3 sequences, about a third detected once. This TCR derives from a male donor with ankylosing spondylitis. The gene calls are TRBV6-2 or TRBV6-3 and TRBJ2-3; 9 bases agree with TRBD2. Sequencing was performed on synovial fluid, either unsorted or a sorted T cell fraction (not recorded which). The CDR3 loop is CASRGSGRPDTQYF. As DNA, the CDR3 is TGTGCCAGCAGGGGTAGCGGGAGACCAGATACGCAGTATTTT.